Presented here are 26 T cell receptor beta chains from one specimen sequenced in a study of blood T cells in healthy people across ages. Using a J-beta primer mix together with a sample-barcoded 5' primer, a second PCR was run for about 7 to 12 cycles. MiXCR, run by TCRdb on the 5' RACE reads, gives a single entry per CDR3 protein. This sample has roughly 570,000 distinct CDR3 sequences, with 25% to 30% found just once. What was sequenced was blood. Source of these receptors: a woman in her 70s in good health.

V and J are TRBV7-2 and TRBJ1-2; no firm D call. Germline values: CDR1 SGHTA, CDR2 FQGNSA. The CDR3 has 13 residues. V was shortened by 5 bases and J by 0 bases, with 7 bases between the two germline ends. The CDR3 region has the DNA TGTGCCAGCAGCACCCAGCCTAACTATGGCTACACCTTC. Amino acids: CASSTQPNYGYTF.

This clonotype showed up just a few times. The CDR3 loop is CASSYRGVNTEAFF. CDR3 in DNA: TGTGCCAGCAGCTACAGGGGGGTGAACACTGAAGCTTTCTTT. The chain employs TRBV3-1 and TRBJ1-1; 8 bases are a match to TRBD1. With 5 bases clipped from V and 0 bases from J, the junction kept 2 bases outside the gene matches. Germline V lookup: CDR1 LGHDT, CDR2 YNNKEL (reference sequence). This CDR3 comprises 14 residues.

The chain carries TRBV7-8 and TRBJ1-1, with D tentatively TRBD1 (5 bases). The CDR3 runs to 13 residues. The germline V and J ends were trimmed by 5 bases and 11 bases, with 18 bases remaining between them. The V gene's germline CDR1 is SGHVS and CDR2 FQNEAQ. CDR3 sequence reads: CASSPTRGADAFF. CDR3 nucleotide sequence: TGTGCCAGCAGCCCTACGAGGGGCGCGGATGCTTTCTTT.

The CDR3 region is CASSRGVGELFF. The CDR3 DNA is TGTGCCAGCAGTCGCGGGGTCGGGGAGCTGTTTTTT. This sequence joins TRBV6-2 or TRBV6-3 and TRBJ2-2, with D perhaps TRBD2 (6 bases). V dropped 5 bases and J dropped 7 bases, with 8 bases sitting between them. Germline CDR1 MNHEY, CDR2 SVGEGT. The CDR3 spans 12 residues.

This clonotype was counted between two and nine times. The CDR3: CATRGSAGEYNEQFF. CDR3 bases: TGTGCCACCAGGGGGTCAGCGGGGGAGTACAATGAGCAGTTCTTC. The rearrangement joins TRBV24-1 to TRBJ2-1, with 8 bases identical to TRBD2. Germline V CDR1 and CDR2: KGHDR, SFDVKD. This CDR3 is 15 amino acids long. After removal of 7 bases from V and 4 bases from J, the junction contained 8 bases not matched to a gene.

J is TRBJ1-1 and V is TRBV29-1; TRBD1 is a possible D gene (5 bases). Trimming shortened V by 1 base and J by 1 base, and 7 bases separated the two germline ends. From germline, CDR1 is SQVTM and CDR2 ANQGSEA. CDR3 length: 13 amino acids. The CDR3, as DNA: TGCAGCGTTGAAGGGGGACCGAACACTGAAGCTTTCTTT. Protein: CSVEGGPNTEAFF.

This clonotype was seen only a few times. The J gene is TRBJ2-7, the V gene TRBV7-9; possible D gene TRBD1, 5 bases. The CDR3 contains 17 residues. The V and J ends lost 5 bases and 5 bases respectively, with 25 bases between them. CDR1 is SEHNR and CDR2 is FQNEAQ in the germline V gene (reference sequence). The CDR3, as DNA: TGTGCCAGCAGCCCAGGTTCAGGGATACTTTTAGGCGACGAGCAGTACTTC. This encodes CASSPGSGILLGDEQYF.

V is TRBV6-6 and J is TRBJ1-4, with a possible D match to TRBD1 (6 bases). The CDR3 contains 15 residues. Trimming removed 6 bases from V and 7 bases from J, with 18 bases in between. The germline V gene has CDR1 MNHNY and CDR2 SVGAGI (reference sequence). CDR3 bases: TGTGCCAGCAGGAAGCAGGGGAAAGACGCTGAAAAACTGTTTTTT. Translation gives CASRKQGKDAEKLFF.

This sequence joins TRBV12-3 or TRBV12-4 and TRBJ2-4; perhaps TRBD2 as D (6 bases). V shed 5 bases and J shed 4 bases, with 18 bases lying between them. The CDR3 loop spans 16 amino acids. The CDR3, as DNA: TGTGCCAGCAGTCGTACCGGGACTCTCCTGAAAAACATTCAGTACTTC. The encoded protein is CASSRTGTLLKNIQYF.

This clonotype was seen a few times. The chain couples TRBV7-2 to TRBJ2-5, with 8 bases fitting TRBD2. Trimming cost V 5 bases and J 3 bases; bases outside gene matches: 8. Germline V gene lookup returns CDR1 SGHTA and CDR2 FQGNSA. CDR3 length: 15 residues. DNA of the CDR3: TGTGCCAGCAGCCCACCGGGAGGGAGGAAAGAGACCCAGTACTTC. Its translation: CASSPPGGRKETQYF.

This CDR3 is CASSVADRGTYEQYF. In DNA form, the CDR3 reads TGTGCCAGCAGCGTAGCGGACAGGGGAACCTACGAGCAGTACTTC. The chain combines TRBV9 with TRBJ2-7; 9 nucleotides line up with TRBD1. In germline, CDR1 is SGDLS, CDR2 YYNGEE. This CDR3 is 15 amino acids long. V trimming: 0 bases; J trimming: 2 bases; junction bases outside the gene matches: 3.

The J gene is TRBJ1-4, the V gene TRBV4-2, with D perhaps matching TRBD1 (6 bases). This CDR3 is 14 amino acids long. Trimming took off 4 bases at V and 7 bases at J, with 13 bases between the two ends. Germline V gene data show CDR1 as LGHNA and CDR2 as YNFKEQ. In nucleotides, the CDR3 is TGTGCCAGCAGCCTCTCCAGAGGGGGTGAAAAACTGTTTTTT. As protein: CASSLSRGGEKLFF.

There are a few counts of this clonotype. V and J are TRBV5-5 and TRBJ1-1, with D perhaps matching TRBD1 (5 bases). The CDR3 contains 12 residues. CDR1 and CDR2 from the germline V gene are SGHKS and YYEKEE (reference sequence). Trimming stripped 6 bases from V and 4 bases from J, with 10 bases between. CDR3 nucleotide sequence: TGTGCCAGCAACCCAGACAGCACTGAAGCTTTCTTT. Residues: CASNPDSTEAFF.

The V gene is TRBV7-8, the J gene TRBJ2-3; D is unresolved. The CDR3 spans 16 residues. CDR1 SGHVS and CDR2 FQNEAQ come from the germline V gene. V lost 1 base and J lost 0, with 11 bases in between. CDR3 amino acids: CASSLVVLTSTDTQYF. The CDR3 DNA reads TGTGCCAGCAGCTTAGTGGTACTGACTAGCACAGATACGCAGTATTTT.

CDR3 residues: CASSIGEGSGAFF. DNA of the CDR3: TGTGCCAGTAGTATAGGGGAGGGATCCGGAGCTTTCTTT. This chain joins TRBV19 and TRBJ1-1; D remains ambiguous. The germline V and J ends were trimmed by 1 base and 10 bases, with 13 bases remaining between them. The CDR3 totals 13 residues. Germline V gene sequence: CDR1 LNHDA, CDR2 SQIVND (reference sequence). Using reference TRBV19 and TRBJ1-1 for the parts outside the CDR3, the full variable domain is DGGITQSPKYLFRKEGQNVTLSCEQNLNHDAMYWYRQDPGQGLRLIYYSQIVNDFQKGDIAEGYSVSREKKESFPLTVTSAQKNPTAFYLCASSIGEGSGAFFGQGTRLTVV.

This clonotype appeared a few times. The chain is built from TRBV5-1 and TRBJ1-1; TRBD1 might be the D (5 bases). The CDR3 is 15 amino acids. Trimming cost V 7 bases and J 4 bases, with 20 bases left between them. CDR1 is SGHRS, CDR2 YFSETQ, per germline. DNA of the CDR3: TGCGCCAGCGGCGGTCAAGCGGGGGGGACCACTGAAGCTTTCTTT. Its translation: CASGGQAGGTTEAFF.

The chain links TRBV15 to TRBJ2-5; TRBD2 agrees at 8 bases. The CDR3 sequence is 15 residues long. V was clipped by 0 bases and J by 5 bases; unmatched bases: 5. Germline V CDR1 and CDR2: LNHNV, YYDKDF (reference sequence). Written as DNA, the CDR3 is TGTGCCACCAGCAGAGATGGGACTAGGGCGGAGACCCAGTACTTC. This translates into CATSRDGTRAETQYF. The complete variable domain, with remaining parts taken from reference TRBV15 and TRBJ2-5, reads DAMVIQNPRYQVTQFGKPVTLSCSQTLNHNVMYWYQQKSSQAPKLLFHYYDKDFNNEADTPDNFQSRRPNTSFCFLDIRSPGLGDTAMYLCATSRDGTRAETQYFGPGTRLLVL.

This clonotype occurred a few times. This chain connects TRBV20-1 to TRBJ1-3; TRBD1 might be the D (6 bases). CDR1 and CDR2 from the germline V gene are DFQATT and SNEGSKA (reference sequence). V was pared by 3 bases and J by 4 bases, with 13 bases between. The CDR3 spans 14 residues. The CDR3 sequence: CSASRGARGNTIYF. CDR3 nucleotides: TGCAGTGCTAGTAGGGGGGCGCGAGGAAACACCATATATTTT.

This clonotype was recorded a few times. The genes are TRBV7-2 and TRBJ1-6; D perhaps matches TRBD1 (5 bases). V gave up 6 bases and J gave up 4 bases, with 10 bases separating them. Germline V gives CDR1 SGHTA, CDR2 FQGNSA. CDR3 length equals 14 residues. CDR3 amino acids: CASRERGYNSPLHF. The CDR3 coding sequence is TGTGCCAGCAGGGAAAGGGGTTATAATTCACCCCTCCACTTT.

This clonotype occurred many times. The chain couples TRBV25-1 to TRBJ1-3; D remains ambiguous. CDR1 and CDR2 (germline): MGHDK, SYGVNS. The length of the CDR3 is 13 residues. Trimming took 2 bases from V and 4 from J, leaving 6 bases between them. The chain's CDR3 is CASSEPGGNTIYF. For the CDR3, the DNA is TGTGCCAGCAGTGAACCCGGGGGAAACACCATATATTTT.

The genes are TRBV3-1 and TRBJ2-3, with 8 bases lining up with TRBD2. The length of the CDR3 is 17 residues. The V gene end was trimmed by 1 base and the J gene end by 8 bases; junction bases not matched to a gene: 14. CDR1 LGHDT and CDR2 YNNKEL come from the germline V gene (reference sequence). The CDR3 DNA is TGTGCCAGCAGCCAAGTGAGGGTAGCGGGATCTCCGGGTACGCAGTATTTT. Translating gives CASSQVRVAGSPGTQYF.

This clonotype was seen many times. The chain couples TRBV20-1 to TRBJ1-4, with TRBD1 identical over 9 bases. Germline lookup yields CDR1 DFQATT and CDR2 SNEGSKA (reference sequence). This CDR3 contains 12 residues. The ends lost 5 bases at V and 5 bases at J; junction bases unmatched: 0. The CDR3 nucleotides read TGCAGTGCTGGGACAGGGAATGAAAAACTGTTTTTT. It codes for CSAGTGNEKLFF.

This clonotype was counted many times. This chain uses TRBV20-1 with TRBJ2-3, with 10 bases that match TRBD2. This CDR3 region has 17 residues. After removal of 0 bases from V and 10 bases from J, the junction contained 16 bases not matched to a gene. The germline V gene encodes CDR1 DFQATT and CDR2 SNEGSKA (reference sequence). The CDR3 DNA reads as TGCAGTGCTAGAGATCGAGTCCAGCGGGGGGGCCTGATGGCGCAGTATTTT. It is translated as CSARDRVQRGGLMAQYF.

The chain links TRBV20-1 to TRBJ1-2; D perhaps matches TRBD1 (5 bases). The CDR3 runs to 15 residues. CDR1 and CDR2 (germline): DFQATT, SNEGSKA (reference sequence). Trimming pared 4 bases from V and 5 bases from J, leaving 20 bases between. CDR3 DNA: TGCAGTGCTACCTTGGACTCAGCTGGGGGGTATGGCTACACCTTC. Its translation is CSATLDSAGGYGYTF.

There are a few counts of this clonotype. This chain links TRBV5-5 with TRBJ2-5; no clear D. Trimming took off 5 bases at V and 5 bases at J, with 13 bases between the two ends. There are 13 residues in the CDR3. Germline CDR1 SGHKS, CDR2 YYEKEE (reference sequence). CDR3 DNA sequence: TGTGCCAGCAGGGATAACCCCGGGGAGACCCAGTACTTC. Its translation: CASRDNPGETQYF.

The chain uses TRBV5-1 and TRBJ1-2, with D possibly matching TRBD1 (6 bases). This CDR3 comprises 14 residues. Germline loops: CDR1 SGHRS, CDR2 YFSETQ. V was pared by 4 bases and J by 14 bases, with 24 bases between. The CDR3 nucleotides are TGCGCCAGCAGCCCCGGACAGACCCTCTCTGTTTGGACCTTC. Translating gives CASSPGQTLSVWTF.